This note documents a single TCR beta chain sequence. V dropped 5 bases and J dropped 1; count of bases not matched to a gene: 8. Germline assignment: CDR1 PRHDT and CDR2 FYEKMQ (reference sequence). This CDR3 spans 18 amino acids. The sample comes from a study of T cell changes during pregnancy in multiple sclerosis. Repertoires were generated with immunoSEQ multiplex PCR, while TCRdb's copy carries only in-frame clones and drops some. Among fewer than 85,000 clones listed, approximately 93% were seen once. Material: peripheral blood, obtained in the second trimester of pregnancy. This receptor was identified in a female donor with multiple sclerosis, enrolled in a pregnancy study. The chain employs TRBV13 and TRBJ2-2; TRBD2 matches at 12 bases. CDR3: CASSDKLAGGVNTGELFF. CDR3 in DNA: TGTGCCAGCAGCGACAAACTAGCGGGGGGCGTGAACACCGGGGAGCTGTTTTTT.